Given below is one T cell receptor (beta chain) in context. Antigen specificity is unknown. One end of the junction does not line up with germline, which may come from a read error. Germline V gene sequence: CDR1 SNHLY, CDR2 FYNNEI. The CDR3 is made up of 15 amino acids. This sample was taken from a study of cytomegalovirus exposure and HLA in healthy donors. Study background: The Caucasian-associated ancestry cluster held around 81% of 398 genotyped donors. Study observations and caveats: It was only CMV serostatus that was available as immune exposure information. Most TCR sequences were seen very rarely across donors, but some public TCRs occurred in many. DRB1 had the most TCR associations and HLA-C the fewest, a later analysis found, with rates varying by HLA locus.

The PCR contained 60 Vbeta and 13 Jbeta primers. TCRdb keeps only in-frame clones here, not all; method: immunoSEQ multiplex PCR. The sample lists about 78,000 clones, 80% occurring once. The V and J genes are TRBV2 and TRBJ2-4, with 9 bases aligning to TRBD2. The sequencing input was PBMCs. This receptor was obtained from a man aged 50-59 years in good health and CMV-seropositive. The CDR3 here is CASSEALAGENSQYF. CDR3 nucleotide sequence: TGTGCCAGCAGTGAAGCGTTAGCGGGAGAAAACAGTCAGTACTTC.